A selection of T cell receptor beta chains follows, all from one sample in a study of glioma-infiltrating T cells. One entry per CDR3 protein, called by TCRdb with MiXCR from the multiplex PCR reads. The sample consists of around 140,000 distinct CDR3 sequences, about two fifths of them appearing once. Sequencing was carried out using glioma tissue, nonneoplastic brain tissue, or PBMCs (not recorded which). These receptors were taken from a human donor with low-grade glioma or glioblastoma, undergoing nonglioma brain surgery, or in good health (not recorded which). Both conserved end residues are part of each CDR3. D genes are given only for firm matches. Size values are once, few and many counts, or a class for expanded clones, and some rows have none.

j_call | d_call | cdr3_length | clone_size | v_call | cdr3_nt | cdr3_aa
TRBJ1-5 | NA | 15 | NA | TRBV4-1 | TGCGCCAGCAGCCAAGAGTATGGGTTAGGTCAGCCCCAGCATTTT | CASSQEYGLGQPQHF
TRBJ1-5 | NA | 14 | few | TRBV20-1 | TGCAGTGCTCACCCGGGTGGGAGCAATCAGCCCCAGCATTTT | CSAHPGGSNQPQHF
TRBJ2-1 | NA | 17 | NA | TRBV2 | TGTGCCAGCAGTGATTTGCCCGGGGGCGTTTCCTACAATGAGCAGTTCTTC | CASSDLPGGVSYNEQFF
TRBJ2-5 | NA | 12 | NA | TRBV7-2 | TGTGCCAGCAGGTCCTTAAGCCCGGACCAGTACTTC | CASRSLSPDQYF
TRBJ1-1 | NA | 15 | NA | TRBV20-1 | TGCACCGCTCGCGAACAGGGAGGGGGGATCACTGAAGCTTTCTTT | CTAREQGGGITEAFF
TRBJ1-1 | NA | 16 | NA | TRBV28 | TGTGCCAGCAGTTATGGACAGTGGGGATTAAACACTGAAGCTTTCTTT | CASSYGQWGLNTEAFF
TRBJ1-1 | NA | 14 | NA | TRBV7-8 | TGTGCCAGCAGCTTGGGGACATTTAACACTGAAGCTTTCTTT | CASSLGTFNTEAFF
TRBJ2-4 | NA | 15 | few | TRBV20-1 | TGCAGTGCTAGAGATGGGGCCCTAGCCAAAAACATTCAGTACTTC | CSARDGALAKNIQYF
TRBJ1-1 | NA | 13 | NA | TRBV18 | TGTGCCAGCTCAGTATTTGACTACACTGAAGCTTTCTTT | CASSVFDYTEAFF
TRBJ2-7 | NA | 13 | NA | TRBV3-1 | TGTGCCAGCAGCCGGGGGGGCTTTTACGAGCAGTACTTC | CASSRGGFYEQYF
TRBJ2-7 | NA | 15 | NA | TRBV4-3 | TGCGCCAGCAGCCATAGGGGTGTAGGGTCCTACGAGCAGTACTTC | CASSHRGVGSYEQYF
TRBJ2-1 | NA | 14 | few | TRBV27 | TGTGCCAGCAGTTTGCGACAGGAGAGGAATGAGCAGTTCTTC | CASSLRQERNEQFF
TRBJ2-7 | NA | 12 | few | TRBV6-2/TRBV6-3 | TGTGCCAGCAGTTATCTCGGTCGTGAGCAGTACTTC | CASSYLGREQYF
TRBJ1-3 | NA | 14 | NA | TRBV12-5 | TGTGCTAGTGGTTTATACCCAGTTGGAAACACCATATATTTT | CASGLYPVGNTIYF
TRBJ2-7 | TRBD2 | 19 | NA | TRBV20-1 | TGCAGTGCTAGAGATAAGCATCTAGCGGGAGGGGTTTACACCTACGAGCAGTACTTC | CSARDKHLAGGVYTYEQYF
TRBJ1-6 | TRBD1 | 14 | NA | TRBV27 | TGTGCCAGCAGTTTAGGGACAGGGAATTCACCCCTCCACTTT | CASSLGTGNSPLHF
TRBJ1-5 | NA | 13 | few | TRBV27 | TGTGCCAGCAGTTTATTAGGCGATCAGCCCCAGCATTTT | CASSLLGDQPQHF
TRBJ2-5 | NA | 17 | NA | TRBV7-9 | TGTGCCAGCAGCTTACCGTCGGCGGCGTGGCAGAGCGAGACCCAGTACTTC | CASSLPSAAWQSETQYF
TRBJ2-1 | NA | 14 | NA | TRBV20-1 | TGCAGTGCTAGAGCGGACGGGGTGTACAATGAGCAGTTCTTC | CSARADGVYNEQFF
TRBJ2-3 | NA | 14 | few | TRBV7-2 | TGTGCCAGCAGCTCAGATACTAGCACAGATACGCAGTATTTT | CASSSDTSTDTQYF
TRBJ1-5 | NA | 16 | NA | TRBV15 | TGTGCCACCAGCAGAGGTTCGGGCAGAACGGGTCAGCCCCAGCATTTT | CATSRGSGRTGQPQHF
TRBJ1-1 | TRBD1 | 18 | NA | TRBV20-1 | TGCAGTGCTAGAGGCCTAACAGGGGGCCAATCGGAGGCCTCTGAAGCTTTCTTT | CSARGLTGGQSEASEAFF
TRBJ1-5 | NA | 15 | NA | TRBV6-1 | TGTGCCAGCAGTGATGGGCAGATTAGCAATCAGCCCCAGCATTTT | CASSDGQISNQPQHF
TRBJ1-1 | NA | 14 | NA | TRBV10-3 | TGTGCCATCAGTGCCCTTAACGAGAACACTGAAGCTTTCTTT | CAISALNENTEAFF
TRBJ1-2 | TRBD1 | 18 | NA | TRBV27 | TGTGCCAGCAGTACTATTTTCACCGGGACAGGGGGCGACTATGGCTACACCTTC | CASSTIFTGTGGDYGYTF
TRBJ1-1 | NA | 13 | NA | TRBV12-3/TRBV12-4 | TGTGCCAGCAGGACCCTTATGAACACTGAAGCTTTCTTT | CASRTLMNTEAFF
TRBJ1-1 | NA | 13 | NA | TRBV15 | TGTGCCACCGGTGAAGGGTGGAACACTGAAGCTTTCTTT | CATGEGWNTEAFF
TRBJ2-1 | TRBD1 | 12 | NA | TRBV29-1 | TGCAGCGCGGGACAGGGTGGTAATGAGCAGTTCTTC | CSAGQGGNEQFF
TRBJ2-7 | TRBD2 | 15 | NA | TRBV6-8 | TGTGCCAGCACCGAGGGACTAGCGGGGAGCTACGAGCAGTACTTC | CASTEGLAGSYEQYF
TRBJ2-7 | TRBD2 | 17 | NA | TRBV4-2 | TGTGCCAGCAGCCCATCGAGGTTGCGGGGGGGCCCCTACGAGCAGTACTTC | CASSPSRLRGGPYEQYF
TRBJ1-5 | TRBD1 | 17 | NA | TRBV19 | TGTGCCAGTAGCCGCACAGGGGGCAGAGGGAGCAATCAGCCCCAGCATTTT | CASSRTGGRGSNQPQHF
TRBJ1-5 | NA | 17 | NA | TRBV20-1 | TGCAGTGCTAGACCGACCGGGGGTGGAGTTACGAGGCAGCCCCAGCATTTT | CSARPTGGGVTRQPQHF
TRBJ2-5 | TRBD1 | 13 | few | TRBV6-2/TRBV6-3 | TGTGCCAGCAGTTACAGGGGGCGAGAGACCCAGTACTTC | CASSYRGRETQYF
TRBJ2-1 | NA | 13 | NA | TRBV6-5 | TGTGCCAGCACGGTAGGCCCCGAAATGGAGCAGTTCTTC | CASTVGPEMEQFF
TRBJ2-6 | NA | 13 | NA | TRBV4-1 | TGCGCCAGCAGCCAAATTGGGGCCAACGTCCTGACTTTC | CASSQIGANVLTF
TRBJ2-1 | TRBD2 | 17 | NA | TRBV7-2 | TGTGCCAGCAGCTTACTAGCGGGAGTAGGGTCCTACAATGAGCAGTTCTTC | CASSLLAGVGSYNEQFF
TRBJ1-1 | NA | 15 | many | TRBV15 | TGTGCCACCAGCAGAGTGGGACTGTTGAACACTGAAGCTTTCTTT | CATSRVGLLNTEAFF
TRBJ1-1 | TRBD1 | 14 | NA | TRBV7-9 | TGTGCCAGCAGATCGGGACAGACGAACACTGAAGCTTTCTTT | CASRSGQTNTEAFF
TRBJ2-5 | NA | 11 | NA | TRBV6-1 | TGTGCCAGCACCCAAGGTGGGGACCAGTACTTC | CASTQGGDQYF
TRBJ1-6 | TRBD1 | 15 | NA | TRBV20-1 | TGCAGTGCTAGCTCGACAGGGATCTCTAATTCACCCCCCCACTTT | CSASSTGISNSPPHF
TRBJ1-6 | NA | 14 | few | TRBV7-2 | TGTGCCAGCAGAAGGACGGACTATAATTCACCCCTCCACTTT | CASRRTDYNSPLHF
TRBJ1-6 | TRBD1 | 16 | NA | TRBV6-1 | TGTGCCAGCAGGGACGACAGGGAACGGTATAATTCACCCCTCCACTTT | CASRDDRERYNSPLHF
TRBJ2-1 | NA | 11 | NA | TRBV6-1 | TGTGCCATGGGAAGAGACAATGAGCAGTTCTTC | CAMGRDNEQFF
TRBJ1-4 | NA | 14 | NA | TRBV12-3/TRBV12-4 | TGTGCCAGCAGCCCTGCGGGTTGGGGTGAAAAACTGTTTTTT | CASSPAGWGEKLFF
TRBJ1-1 | NA | 15 | NA | TRBV20-1 | TGCAGTGCTAGAGATTGGCAGGGTTCTCAGAGTGAAGCTTTCTTT | CSARDWQGSQSEAFF
TRBJ1-1 | NA | 15 | few | TRBV4-1 | TGCGCCAGCAGCCGAGTAGAGGGAAAGGACAGTGAAGCTTTCTTT | CASSRVEGKDSEAFF
TRBJ1-6 | TRBD1 | 14 | few | TRBV6-1 | TGTGCCAGCAGTTCCGGGACAGTACCTTCACCCCTCCACTTT | CASSSGTVPSPLHF
TRBJ2-7 | NA | 14 | NA | TRBV4-3 | TGCGCCAGCAGCCAAGGTCCCCCTTACAGAGTTATGTACTTC | CASSQGPPYRVMYF
TRBJ2-5 | TRBD2 | 17 | NA | TRBV7-9 | TGTGCCAGCAGCCTCTCCTACCTAGCGGGAGCAGAGGAGACCCAGTACTTC | CASSLSYLAGAEETQYF
TRBJ2-7 | NA | 13 | few | TRBV7-2 | TGTGCCAGCAGCCCCTGGGGGTCCTACGAGCAGTACTTC | CASSPWGSYEQYF
TRBJ2-1 | TRBD1 | 15 | NA | TRBV12-3/TRBV12-4 | TGTGCCAGCAGTCCGCGCAGGGGGAGCGACAATGAGCAGTTCTTC | CASSPRRGSDNEQFF
TRBJ1-6 | TRBD1 | 15 | NA | TRBV6-1 | TGTGCCACCCGACAGGGAGACGAGGGGATTTCACCCCTCAACTTT | CATRQGDEGISPLNF
TRBJ2-2 | NA | 14 | few | TRBV5-5 | TGTGCCAGCAGCCTACTCGACAGCACCGGGGAGCTGTTTTTT | CASSLLDSTGELFF
TRBJ1-2 | NA | 12 | few | TRBV7-9 | TGTGCCAGCAGTAACGGGAACTATGGCTACACCTTC | CASSNGNYGYTF
TRBJ1-5 | NA | 14 | few | TRBV6-1 | TGTGCCAGCAGTGTGACAGCTAGAGATCAGCCCCAGCATTTT | CASSVTARDQPQHF
TRBJ1-1 | NA | 10 | NA | TRBV20-1 | TGCAGTGCTTACGGAGTTGAAGCTTTCTTT | CSAYGVEAFF
TRBJ1-2 | NA | 15 | few | TRBV27 | TGTGCCAGCAGTCCCTTGGGGGCGCTTAACTATGGCTACACCTTC | CASSPLGALNYGYTF
TRBJ2-3 | NA | 15 | NA | TRBV7-8 | TGTGCCAGCAGCTTAATCCAGCGCACCACAGATACGCAGTATTTT | CASSLIQRTTDTQYF
TRBJ1-2 | NA | 11 | NA | TRBV20-1 | TGCAGTGTCCCAATGGGGGGTGGCTACACCTTC | CSVPMGGGYTF
TRBJ2-3 | NA | 15 | NA | TRBV28 | TGTGCCAGCAGTCCCCGGGCCGATTATCGAGATACGCAGTATTTT | CASSPRADYRDTQYF